This is a list of T cell receptor beta chains from one sample in a study of graft-versus-host responses after intestinal transplantation. Generated by immunoSEQ multiplex PCR, the TCRdb table keeps only in-frame clones and is missing some. There are about 150,000 clones in the sample; approximately 91% occur only once, and about 0.18% lies in the top ten. The antigens these receptors bind are not known. This material consisted of unstimulated CD4+ T cells sorted from spleen or lymph node cells, taken before intestinal transplant. These receptors came from a human donor who received an intestinal transplant. CDR3s include the opening cysteine and the closing phenylalanine or tryptophan. The D gene is left open where the match is weak. Clone size is not always given. Where it is, it says once, few, many or a class for expanded clones.

D gene: .
J gene: TRBJ2-3
V gene: TRBV6-1
clone size: .
CDR3 DNA: TGTGCCAGCAGGGCACCTGAAGTAGGTCCAGATACGCAGTATTTT
CDR3 protein: CASRAPEVGPDTQYF

D gene: .
J gene: TRBJ2-7
V gene: TRBV23-1
clone size: .
CDR3 DNA: TGCGCCAGCAGTCGGTTTTGGCCGCCCTACGAGCAGTACTTC
CDR3 protein: CASSRFWPPYEQYF

D gene: .
J gene: TRBJ2-7
V gene: TRBV28
clone size: .
CDR3 DNA: TGTGCCAGCACCCAGGGGCCCTCCTACGAGCAGTACTTC
CDR3 protein: CASTQGPSYEQYF

D gene: TRBD2
J gene: TRBJ2-1
V gene: TRBV10-3
clone size: .
CDR3 DNA: TGTGCCATCAGTACTAGCGGAGGCTCCTACAATGAGCAGTTCTTC
CDR3 protein: CAISTSGGSYNEQFF

D gene: TRBD1
J gene: TRBJ2-7
V gene: TRBV10-3
clone size: .
CDR3 DNA: TGTGCCATCAGATCCACGGGACAGGGGAGCTACGAGCAGTACTTC
CDR3 protein: CAIRSTGQGSYEQYF

D gene: .
J gene: TRBJ1-2
V gene: TRBV7-3
clone size: few
CDR3 DNA: TGTGCCAGCAGCTCAGGCCCTGGTCTGGATGGCTACACCTTC
CDR3 protein: CASSSGPGLDGYTF

D gene: .
J gene: TRBJ2-5
V gene: TRBV4-1
clone size: .
CDR3 DNA: TGCGCCAGCAGCCAAGAAAGGGTCGGCCGGGAGACCCAGTACTTC
CDR3 protein: CASSQERVGRETQYF

D gene: .
J gene: TRBJ2-1
V gene: TRBV7-2
clone size: once
CDR3 DNA: TGTGCCAGCAGCTTAATCTTGAGGATTACATCCTCCTACAATGAGCAGTTCTTC
CDR3 protein: CASSLILRITSSYNEQFF

D gene: .
J gene: TRBJ2-5
V gene: TRBV5-4
clone size: .
CDR3 DNA: TGTGCCAGCAGCACTGGGACACCTCGGTACCAAGAGACCCAGTACTTC
CDR3 protein: CASSTGTPRYQETQYF

D gene: .
J gene: TRBJ1-1
V gene: TRBV6-5
clone size: .
CDR3 DNA: TGTGCCAGCAGAGTCTTTCGGGGGGCTCCTGAAGCTTTCTTT
CDR3 protein: CASRVFRGAPEAFF

D gene: TRBD2
J gene: TRBJ2-1
V gene: TRBV14
clone size: once
CDR3 DNA: TGTGCCAGCAGTCAAAACGCCGGGACTAGCGGTTCCTCGGGTCCGTTCTTC
CDR3 protein: CASSQNAGTSGSSGPFF

D gene: .
J gene: TRBJ2-1
V gene: TRBV18
clone size: .
CDR3 DNA: TGTGCCAGCTCCCCACAGGGAAACAATAATGAGCAGTTCTTC
CDR3 protein: CASSPQGNNNEQFF

D gene: .
J gene: TRBJ1-2
V gene: TRBV19
clone size: .
CDR3 DNA: TGTGCCAGTAGTCCAACAGGGAAGTACTATGGCTACACCTTC
CDR3 protein: CASSPTGKYYGYTF

D gene: .
J gene: TRBJ2-7
V gene: TRBV28
clone size: .
CDR3 DNA: TGTGCCAGCAGTTTCCCGAGACAGGTCTACGAGCAGTACTTC
CDR3 protein: CASSFPRQVYEQYF

D gene: .
J gene: TRBJ1-1
V gene: TRBV21-1
clone size: .
CDR3 DNA: TGTGCCAGCAGCACGGGACAGGGATTCATGAACACTGAAGCTTTCTTT
CDR3 protein: CASSTGQGFMNTEAFF

D gene: TRBD2
J gene: TRBJ2-7
V gene: TRBV27
clone size: .
CDR3 DNA: TGTGCCAGCAGTTTATACCTAGCGGTAAGGTCCTACGAGCAGTACTTC
CDR3 protein: CASSLYLAVRSYEQYF

D gene: .
J gene: TRBJ1-2
V gene: TRBV28
clone size: .
CDR3 DNA: TGTGCCAGCAGCCACGAAGGCTACACCTTC
CDR3 protein: CASSHEGYTF

D gene: TRBD1
J gene: TRBJ1-1
V gene: TRBV7-2
clone size: .
CDR3 DNA: TGTGCCAGCAGCTTAGTCTTGTCGGGGAACAGGGGAGAAGGTGAAGCTTTCTTT
CDR3 protein: CASSLVLSGNRGEGEAFF

D gene: TRBD2
J gene: TRBJ2-2
V gene: TRBV10-2
clone size: .
CDR3 DNA: TGCGCCAGCAGTGAGGCCTTAGCGGGAGGCCACACCGGGGAGCTGTTTTTT
CDR3 protein: CASSEALAGGHTGELFF

D gene: .
J gene: TRBJ1-6
V gene: TRBV11-2
clone size: .
CDR3 DNA: TGTGCCAGCAGCTCTAACTCACCCCTCCACTTT
CDR3 protein: CASSSNSPLHF

D gene: TRBD2
J gene: TRBJ2-7
V gene: TRBV28
clone size: few
CDR3 DNA: TGTGCCAGCAGTTATAGCGGGAGTAGGGACTACGAGCAGTACTTC
CDR3 protein: CASSYSGSRDYEQYF

D gene: .
J gene: TRBJ2-3
V gene: TRBV5-6
clone size: .
CDR3 DNA: TGTGCCAGCAGCCCGAACCAGGGGGATACGCAGTATTTT
CDR3 protein: CASSPNQGDTQYF

D gene: TRBD1
J gene: TRBJ1-4
V gene: TRBV4-1
clone size: .
CDR3 DNA: TGCGCCAGCAGCCAACCACAGGGGGGATTGACTAATGAAAAACTGTTTTTT
CDR3 protein: CASSQPQGGLTNEKLFF